The clone carrying this T cell receptor beta chain was counted between two and nine times. The sample is drawn from a study of low-dose radiotherapy and immunotherapy resistance in tumors. About the study: Radiation delivery to Cohort 1 consisted of 0.5 Gy per fraction every 2 weeks, summing to 6.5 Gy. Each patient was administered nivolumab intravenously at 240 mg, which was a flat dose, every two weeks, along with intravenous ipilimumab at 1 mg/kg every six weeks.

Time point: before trial treatment. Eligibility criteria specified advanced solid malignancies devoid of tumor-infiltrating lymphocytes. The CDR3 consists of 13 residues. The V and J ends lost 7 bases and 4 bases, in that order; junction bases with no gene match: 6. CDR1 and CDR2 (germline): SGHRS, YFSETQ. Both TCRalpha and TCRbeta chains were reverse transcribed with V-gene-specific primers. PCR amplification of the TCRs was performed with Phusion for 20 PCR cycles, and it relied on a constant-region primer together with a V-primer adapter. MiXCR was run by TCRdb on the reads, yielding one entry per CDR3 protein. The table lists roughly 60,000 distinct CDR3 sequences, approximately 25% of them singletons, with around 5.7% in the top ten.

This sequence originates from a male donor with prostate cancer. The genes are TRBV5-1 and TRBJ2-5; 8 bases match TRBD2. The sample in question was PBMCs, obtained before treatment. For the CDR3, the DNA is TGCGCCAGCGGCGGACTAGCTCGAGAGACCCAGTACTTC. It encodes CASGGLARETQYF.